These 13 T cell receptor beta chains came from one sample sequenced in a study of memory CD4+ T cells and cytomegalovirus serostatus. The sort gate was single viable CD3+CD4+CD8-CD45RO+ cells for memory CD4+ T cells. The table came from immunoSEQ multiplex PCR; TCRdb's copy has only in-frame clones and leaves some out. Of under 55,000 clones in the sample, around three quarters were seen once. The specimen sequenced was memory CD4+ T cells from blood. These receptors were collected from an adult in good health and CMV-seronegative.

The chain joins TRBV5-1 to TRBJ1-1; TRBD1 matches at 8 bases. Unmatched junction bases numbered 11, after V lost 4 bases and J lost 0 bases. CDR1 and CDR2 from the germline V gene are SGHRS and YFSETQ. This CDR3 spans 17 amino acids. CDR3 nucleotides: TGCGCCAGCAGCCAGAGCCAGGGGGCCGGCTTGAACACTGAAGCTTTCTTT. This translates into CASSQSQGAGLNTEAFF.

This chain uses TRBV4-1 with TRBJ1-2; D remains unclear. Germline assignment: CDR1 MGHRA and CDR2 YSYEKL. V gave up 3 bases and J gave up 8 bases, with 10 bases separating them. This CDR3 has 12 amino acids. CDR3: CASSQRPGGYTF. As DNA, the CDR3 is TGCGCCAGCAGCCAGCGCCCGGGGGGCTACACCTTC.

The chain recombines TRBV6-5 with TRBJ2-7; D remains unclear. The CDR3 totals 12 residues. Trimming pared 5 bases from V and 2 bases from J, leaving 7 bases between. Germline V gene lookup returns CDR1 MNHEY and CDR2 SVGAGI. The CDR3 is CASSTTTYEQYF. CDR3 nucleotides: TGTGCCAGCAGTACAACCACCTACGAGCAGTACTTC.

The DNA of the CDR3 is TGTGCCAGCAGTGGAATGACAGGGACAGGGTCCGAGCAGTACTTC. This sequence encodes CASSGMTGTGSEQYF. The chain uses TRBV6-1 and TRBJ2-7; 9 nucleotides line up with TRBD1. The ends lost 4 bases at V and 6 bases at J; junction bases unmatched: 10. From germline, CDR1 is MNHNS and CDR2 SASEGT. CDR3 length: 15 residues.

This clone was counted only a few times. The junction departs from germline at one end; a sequencing error may be responsible. V usage is TRBV6-1 and J usage is TRBJ1-5; D unresolved. From germline, CDR1 is MNHNS and CDR2 SASEGT. This CDR3 region has 14 residues. CDR3 DNA: TGTGCCAGCAGCGAAGGAGGGAATGATCAGCCCCAGCATTTT. Amino acids: CASSEGGNDQPQHF.

This clone has just a few counts. The rearrangement joins TRBV7-9 to TRBJ1-2, with D perhaps matching TRBD1 (5 bases). V lost 1 base and J 5 bases, leaving 17 bases between the germline ends. CDR1 and CDR2 (germline): SEHNR, FQNEAQ (reference sequence). This CDR3 contains 16 residues. The chain's CDR3 is CASSLGRLGVEYGYTF. CDR3 nucleotide sequence: TGTGCCAGCAGCTTAGGGCGACTGGGGGTGGAGTATGGCTACACCTTC.

The chain links TRBV20-1 to TRBJ1-2; no clear D gene. Trimming took 7 bases from V and 4 from J, leaving 10 bases between them. Germline CDR1 and CDR2: DFQATT and SNEGSKA (reference sequence). The CDR3 loop spans 11 amino acids. CDR3 sequence: CSVEKLYGYTF. The CDR3 nucleotides are TGCAGTGTTGAGAAGCTCTATGGCTACACCTTC.

The chain is built from TRBV7-2 and TRBJ2-2, with D unresolved. Trimming took off 4 bases at V and 4 bases at J, with 13 bases between the two ends. The CDR3 has 15 amino acids. The germline gives CDR1 SGHTA, CDR2 FQGNSA. The DNA for the CDR3 is TGTGCCAGCAGCTCCGAAAATGGCGGCACCGGGGAGCTGTTTTTT. This sequence encodes CASSSENGGTGELFF.

This chain uses TRBV5-4 with TRBJ2-1, with D maybe TRBD1 (5 bases). The V end was cut by 1 base, the J end by 5 bases, with 13 bases between. This CDR3 is built from 15 residues. Germline CDR1 SGHNT, CDR2 YYREEE (reference sequence). The CDR3, as DNA: TGTGCCAGCAGCTTGAAGACAGACTTTCACAATGAGCAGTTCTTC. Residues: CASSLKTDFHNEQFF.

The CDR3: CASSPTGRYGYTF. For the CDR3, the DNA is TGTGCCAGCAGTCCCACAGGGCGCTATGGCTACACCTTC. J is TRBJ1-2 and V is TRBV6-5; D perhaps matches TRBD1 (6 bases). Trimming pared 5 bases from V and 4 bases from J, leaving 11 bases between. The CDR3 has 13 residues. In germline, CDR1 is MNHEY, CDR2 SVGAGI.

The chain has TRBV27 and TRBJ2-3; no clear D gene. CDR1 and CDR2 from the germline V gene are MNHEY and SMNVEV (reference sequence). The germline V and J ends were trimmed by 3 bases and 4 bases, with 8 bases remaining between them. This CDR3 is built from 13 residues. The CDR3 region is CASSLGIPDTQYF. CDR3 DNA: TGTGCCAGCAGTTTGGGGATCCCAGATACGCAGTATTTT.

CDR3 loop: CASSRDRGLPYGYTF. The CDR3 DNA reads as TGTGCCAGCAGCCGTGACAGGGGCCTCCCCTATGGCTACACCTTC. V and J are TRBV7-8 and TRBJ1-2, with 8 positions matching TRBD1. Looked up from germline, CDR1 is SGHVS and CDR2 is FQNEAQ. The CDR3 has 15 amino acids. J gave up 4 bases and V 5 bases, and 9 bases lay outside the gene matches. Full variable domain (remainder filled in from reference TRBV7-8 and TRBJ1-2): GAGVSQSPRYKVAKRGQDVALRCDPISGHVSLFWYQQALGQGPEFLTYFQNEAQLDKSGLPSDRFFAERPEGSVSTLKIQRTQQEDSAVYLCASSRDRGLPYGYTFGSGTRLTVV.

The J gene is TRBJ1-2, the V gene TRBV6-5; maybe TRBD1 (6 bases). Germline CDR1 MNHEY, CDR2 SVGAGI. V shed 6 bases and J shed 6 bases, with 8 bases lying between them. The CDR3 is 11 residues long. For the CDR3, the DNA is TGTGCCAGCAGACAGGGTAATGGCTACACCTTC. The encoded protein is CASRQGNGYTF.